The next 17 T cell receptor beta chains were all read from a single sample in a study of blood T cell repertoires in COVID-19. Method: immunoSEQ multiplex PCR; TCRdb's copy keeps in-frame clones and lacks some. The sample shows around 250,000 clones, roughly 84% of them seen only once. Sequenced material: peripheral blood. These receptor sequences come from a woman between 35 and 50 years old who had recovered from COVID-19.

J is TRBJ1-4 and V is TRBV28; 9 bases are a match to TRBD1. The J segment lost 8 bases and the V segment lost 1 base, leaving 2 bases of the junction unmatched. Germline V lookup: CDR1 MDHEN, CDR2 SYDVKM. There are 14 residues in the CDR3. CDR3: CASSLYRGREKLFF. The CDR3 DNA sequence: TGTGCCAGCAGTTTATACAGGGGGCGAGAAAAACTGTTTTTT. Complete variable domain (other parts from reference TRBV28 and TRBJ1-4): DVKVTQSSRYLVKRTGEKVFLECVQDMDHENMFWYRQDPGLGLRLIYFSYDVKMKEKGDIPEGYSVSREKKERFSLILESASTNQTSMYLCASSLYRGREKLFFGSGTQLSVL.

V and J are TRBV15 and TRBJ2-1, with D perhaps matching TRBD1 (6 bases). The CDR3 has 15 residues. The germline gives CDR1 LNHNV, CDR2 YYDKDF (reference sequence). Trimming shortened V by 6 bases and J by 0 bases, and 12 bases separated the two germline ends. CDR3 nucleotides: TGTGCCACCAGTAGCGACAGGAGCTCCTACAATGAGCAGTTCTTC. Its translation: CATSSDRSSYNEQFF.

This chain uses TRBV6-6 with TRBJ2-7; perhaps TRBD2 as D (6 bases). Germline-derived CDR1 and CDR2 are MNHNY and SVGAGI (reference sequence). The V end was cut by 5 bases, the J end by 2 bases, with 16 bases between. The CDR3 length is 15 residues. The CDR3 reads CASSPPGEIAYEQYF. Here the CDR3 DNA reads TGTGCCAGCAGTCCACCGGGAGAAATCGCCTACGAGCAGTACTTC.

V is TRBV5-4 and J is TRBJ2-3; D is unclear. Trimming shortened V by 0 bases and J by 0 bases, and 5 bases separated the two germline ends. Germline V gene data show CDR1 as SGHNT and CDR2 as YYREEE (reference sequence). This CDR3 comprises 14 residues. DNA for the CDR3: TGTGCCAGCAGCTTGGGGCGGAGCACAGATACGCAGTATTTT. Protein product: CASSLGRSTDTQYF.

This rearrangement joins TRBV2 to TRBJ2-7; 11 bases fit TRBD1. The CDR3 sequence is 13 residues long. Unmatched junction bases numbered 5, after V lost 10 bases and J lost 3 bases. The germline V gene has CDR1 SNHLY and CDR2 FYNNEI. CDR3 loop: CATSGQGVYEQYF. DNA of the CDR3: TGTGCCACCTCGGGACAGGGGGTCTACGAGCAGTACTTC.

This clone was seen only a few times. The DNA of the CDR3 is TGTGCCAGCAGTGAAAGTTTGTGGTCCATGGAGGAAAAACTGTTTTTT. It translates to CASSESLWSMEEKLFF. The chain carries TRBV2 and TRBJ1-4; D ambiguous. V shed 2 bases and J shed 8 bases, with 18 bases lying between them. Germline loops: CDR1 SNHLY, CDR2 FYNNEI. There are 16 residues in the CDR3.

The chain is built from TRBV6-5 and TRBJ1-2, with D possibly TRBD1 on 5 matching bases. This CDR3 has 13 amino acids. The germline V gene has CDR1 MNHEY and CDR2 SVGAGI. V lost 5 bases and J 3 bases, leaving 10 bases between the germline ends. The CDR3 DNA is TGTGCCAGCAGTCTTGACAGCGACTATGGCTACACCTTC. As protein: CASSLDSDYGYTF.

For this clone: One junction end disagrees with the germline gene, perhaps due to a read error. The genes are TRBV12-3 or TRBV12-4 and TRBJ1-2; weak D call: TRBD1 (6 bases). The CDR3 has 11 residues. The CDR3 protein is CASSRGRSFLF. DNA for the CDR3: TGTGCCAGCAGCAGGGGACGGAGCTTCCTTTTC.

The V call is TRBV7-7, the J call TRBJ2-1; D might be TRBD1 (6 bases). The CDR3 spans 15 residues. V lost 5 bases and J 6 bases, leaving 17 bases between the germline ends. Germline lookup yields CDR1 SSHAT and CDR2 FNYEAQ (reference sequence). In nucleotides, the CDR3 is TGTGCCAGCAGCGTTAGCAGGGGCCCATCCAATGAGCAGTTCTTC. This gives the protein CASSVSRGPSNEQFF.

The rearrangement uses TRBV15 and TRBJ2-1; the D is unclear. Germline loops: CDR1 LNHNV, CDR2 YYDKDF (reference sequence). CDR3 length: 14 amino acids. The V gene lost 0 bases and the J gene lost 5 bases, with 8 bases spanning the gap. The DNA for the CDR3 is TGTGCCACCAGCAGAGATCTAGACCACAATGAGCAGTTCTTC. Translated, it gives CATSRDLDHNEQFF. Together with reference TRBV15 and TRBJ2-1, the CDR3 gives the full variable domain: DAMVIQNPRYQVTQFGKPVTLSCSQTLNHNVMYWYQQKSSQAPKLLFHYYDKDFNNEADTPDNFQSRRPNTSFCFLDIRSPGLGDTAMYLCATSRDLDHNEQFFGPGTRLTVL.

The V and J genes are TRBV5-4 and TRBJ1-3; 10 bases fit TRBD1. CDR1 is SGHNT, CDR2 YYREEE, per germline (reference sequence). The CDR3 totals 16 residues. V gave up 3 bases and J gave up 3 bases; unmatched junction bases: 6. The CDR3 reads CASSSRTGGYGNTIYF. In DNA form, the CDR3 reads TGTGCCAGCAGCTCACGGACAGGGGGGTATGGAAACACCATATATTTT. Variable domain in full (rest from reference TRBV5-4 and TRBJ1-3): ETGVTQSPTHLIKTRGQQVTLRCSSQSGHNTVSWYQQALGQGPQFIFQYYREEENGRGNFPPRFSGLQFPNYSSELNVNALELDDSALYLCASSSRTGGYGNTIYFGEGSWLTVV.

This clone came up once. This chain links TRBV21-1 with TRBJ2-7; TRBD1, the table's D call, lacks a check against the DNA. TRBV21-1 is noted as a pseudogene. This CDR3 has 16 amino acids. The CDR3 region has the DNA TGTGCCAGCAGCAAATTTTTGGGACAGGGGGCAGGCGAGCAGTACTTC. This translates into CASSKFLGQGAGEQYF.

The chain employs TRBV9 and TRBJ2-3, with 7 nucleotides matching TRBD1. There are 14 residues in the CDR3. The germline gives CDR1 SGDLS, CDR2 YYNGEE. Trimming took 0 bases from V and 5 from J; bases not matched to a gene: 3. In nucleotides, the CDR3 is TGTGCCAGCAGCGTAGGGCCAGGGGGAGATACGCAGTATTTT. Translated, it gives CASSVGPGGDTQYF. The full variable domain, its missing parts supplied by reference TRBV9 and TRBJ2-3, is DSGVTQTPKHLITATGQRVTLRCSPRSGDLSVYWYQQSLDQGLQFLIQYYNGEERAKGNILERFSAQQFPDLHSELNLSSLELGDSALYFCASSVGPGGDTQYFGPGTRLTVL.

The rearrangement uses TRBV28 and TRBJ1-2, with 7 nucleotides matching TRBD1. The V and J ends lost 10 bases and 8 bases, in that order; junction bases with no gene match: 10. Germline V gives CDR1 MDHEN, CDR2 SYDVKM. The CDR3 covers 12 residues. CDR3 residues: CAISIATGGYTF. CDR3 in DNA: TGTGCCATATCTATTGCGACAGGGGGCTACACCTTC.

Points on this clone: One end of the junction fails to match germline, which may point to a read error. The chain links TRBV4-1 to TRBJ2-3, with 7 bases matching TRBD2. The V gene's germline CDR1 is MGHRA and CDR2 YSYEKL. The CDR3 is made up of 16 amino acids. CDR3 region: CASSQDRWGGTGTQYF. Written as DNA, the CDR3 is TGCGCCAGCAGCCAAGATCGGTGGGGGGGAACAGGTACGCAGTATTTT.

The CDR3 DNA follows: TGTGCCAGCAGCCCCCGGACAGGGAGCTCCTATAATTCACCCCTCCACTTT. Its protein product is CASSPRTGSSYNSPLHF. The V gene is TRBV7-8, the J gene TRBJ1-6, with 8 nucleotides matching TRBD1. V lost 5 bases to trimming and J lost 0 bases; unmatched junction nucleotides: 6. CDR1 is SGHVS and CDR2 is FQNEAQ in the germline V gene. The CDR3 is made up of 17 amino acids.

V is TRBV5-1 and J is TRBJ1-3; weak D call: TRBD1 (6 bases). Germline CDR1 is SGHRS and CDR2 is YFSETQ. Trimming took off 4 bases at V and 3 bases at J, with 11 bases between the two ends. This CDR3 spans 14 amino acids. The CDR3 sequence is CASSQDSSGNTIYF. The CDR3 DNA is TGCGCCAGCAGCCAGGACAGCAGTGGAAACACCATATATTTT.